The T cell receptor (beta chain) under discussion was sequenced for a study of cytomegalovirus exposure and HLA in healthy donors. Using immunoSEQ multiplex PCR, the repertoire was profiled, and TCRdb retains in-frame clones only, with some absent. Altogether about 360,000 clones are present, roughly 89% being singletons, with the ten largest covering roughly 0.8%. The source is a woman aged 18-35 years in good health and CMV-seronegative. What was sequenced was PBMCs.

The CDR3 here is CASSQSGTGQEPYEQYF. The CDR3 DNA is TGCGCCAGCAGTCAATCAGGCACGGGACAGGAGCCCTACGAGCAGTACTTC. The chain couples TRBV23-1 to TRBJ2-7, with 8 bases matching TRBD1. TRBV23-1 is labeled an ORF, and its function is uncertain. The trim removed 0 bases at V and 2 bases at J, leaving 9 bases unmatched. The CDR3 sequence is 17 residues long.